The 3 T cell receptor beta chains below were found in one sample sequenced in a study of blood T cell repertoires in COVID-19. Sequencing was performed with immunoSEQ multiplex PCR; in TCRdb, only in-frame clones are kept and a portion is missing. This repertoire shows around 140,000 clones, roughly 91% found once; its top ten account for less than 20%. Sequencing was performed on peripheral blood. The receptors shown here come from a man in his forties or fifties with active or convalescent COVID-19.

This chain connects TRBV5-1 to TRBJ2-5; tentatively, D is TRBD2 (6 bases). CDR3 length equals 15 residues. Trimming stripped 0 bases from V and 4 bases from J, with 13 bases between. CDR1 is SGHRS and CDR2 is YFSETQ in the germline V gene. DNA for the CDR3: TGCGCCAGCAGCTTGGGGATGACGGGGGTAGAGACCCAGTACTTC. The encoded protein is CASSLGMTGVETQYF.

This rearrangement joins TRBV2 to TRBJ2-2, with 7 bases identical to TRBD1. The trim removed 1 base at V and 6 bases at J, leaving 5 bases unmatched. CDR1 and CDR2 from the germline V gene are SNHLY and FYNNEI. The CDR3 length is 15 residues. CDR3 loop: CASSEVKGAAGELFF. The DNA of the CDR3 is TGTGCCAGCAGTGAAGTAAAGGGGGCTGCCGGGGAGCTGTTTTTT.

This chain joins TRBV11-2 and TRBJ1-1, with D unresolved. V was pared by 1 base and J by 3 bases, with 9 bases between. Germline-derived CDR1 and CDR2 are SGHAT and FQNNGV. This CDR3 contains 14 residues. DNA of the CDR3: TGTGCCAGCAGCTTAGGGTCTCAGGACACTGAAGCTTTCTTT. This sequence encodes CASSLGSQDTEAFF.